Below are 5 T cell receptor beta chains sequenced from a single sample in a study of CD8 T cells in ankylosing spondylitis. Study results and limitations: Characteristic, it appeared, of ankylosing spondylitis blood was a TCR beta motif of about eight highly homologous variants.

TCRdb reanalysed the 5' RACE reads using MiXCR and keeps one entry per CDR3 protein. Of about 540,000 distinct CDR3 sequences detected, roughly an eighth appear once; the ten largest clones hold over 6.5%. These receptors' antigens are unknown. The sample taken for sequencing was blood, either unsorted or a sorted T cell fraction (not recorded which). The receptors derive from a male donor with ankylosing spondylitis.

The chain employs TRBV20-1 and TRBJ1-2; TRBD1 matches at 8 bases. CDR1 and CDR2 (germline): DFQATT, SNEGSKA (reference sequence). This CDR3 is 15 amino acids long. V shed 3 bases and J 3 bases; nucleotides not matched to a gene: 9. The CDR3 region has the DNA TGCAGTGCTAGCTCCGACAGGGGATCAGACTATGGCTACACCTTC. Amino acids: CSASSDRGSDYGYTF.

This chain connects TRBV6-1 to TRBJ2-5; 16 nucleotides line up with TRBD2. This CDR3 spans 17 amino acids. The V and J ends lost 5 bases and 5 bases, in that order; junction bases with no gene match: 8. CDR1 is MNHNS, CDR2 SASEGT, per germline. The CDR3 sequence: CASSPGLAGGPRETQYF. CDR3 coding DNA: TGTGCCAGCAGTCCGGGACTAGCGGGAGGGCCGAGGGAGACCCAGTACTTC.

This chain links TRBV11-2 with TRBJ2-7; D perhaps matches TRBD1 (5 bases). The CDR3 consists of 13 residues. The V gene lost 6 bases and the J gene lost 2 bases, with 11 bases spanning the gap. CDR1 is SGHAT, CDR2 FQNNGV, per germline. CDR3 DNA: TGTGCCAGCAGTCGGAGACAGACCTACGAGCAGTACGTC. Amino acid sequence: CASSRRQTYEQYV.

This clonotype has more than one count but fewer than ten. The chain has TRBV19 and TRBJ1-2, with D possibly TRBD1 on 5 matching bases. The V gene lost 5 bases and the J gene lost 4 bases, with 11 bases spanning the gap. Germline V gene data show CDR1 as LNHDA and CDR2 as SQIVND (reference sequence). The CDR3 sequence is 13 residues long. The CDR3: CASSPQGFYGYTF. The DNA for the CDR3 is TGTGCCAGTAGTCCCCAGGGATTCTATGGCTACACCTTC.

This clonotype occurred many times. The chain has TRBV4-1 and TRBJ2-5, with 8 positions matching TRBD1. Germline values: CDR1 MGHRA, CDR2 YSYEKL. Trimming cost V 0 bases and J 3 bases; bases outside gene matches: 9. The CDR3 runs to 17 residues. In nucleotides, the CDR3 is TGCGCCAGCAGCCAAGAGGGTGTCAGGGGGCTGGAAGAGACCCAGTACTTC. Its translation is CASSQEGVRGLEETQYF.